The 14 T cell receptor beta chains below were found in one sample sequenced in a study of PD-L1 blockade in urothelial cancer. Sequencing was performed with immunoSEQ multiplex PCR; in TCRdb, only in-frame clones are kept and a portion is missing. Of more than 35,000 clones in the sample, around 85% were seen once. Time point described: pretreatment peripheral blood. Sequencing was performed on PBMCs, taken around atezolizumab (anti-PD-L1) treatment. These TCRs come from a man aged 80 or over with urothelial cancer.

The V gene is TRBV4-1, the J gene TRBJ2-1, with D tentatively TRBD2 (6 bases). Germline values: CDR1 MGHRA, CDR2 YSYEKL. There are 14 residues in the CDR3. The ends were cut back, 2 bases at V and 7 bases at J, with 12 bases in the middle. This CDR3 reads CASSQPGEGNEQFF. The DNA of the CDR3 is TGCGCCAGCAGCCAACCGGGAGAGGGTAATGAGCAGTTCTTC.

The genes are TRBV10-2 and TRBJ2-2; tentative D call: TRBD2 (6 bases). CDR1 is WSHSY and CDR2 is SAAADI in the germline V gene. The CDR3 extends over 14 amino acids. Deletions cut 4 bases from V and 5 bases from J, with 11 bases between. CDR3: CASSAGVGTGELFF. The CDR3 DNA reads as TGCGCCAGCAGTGCGGGAGTAGGAACCGGGGAGCTGTTTTTT.

The CDR3 coding sequence is TGTGCCAGCACAACAGGGTACGCTGAAGCTTTCTTT. As protein: CASTTGYAEAFF. The V call is TRBV2, the J call TRBJ1-1; a weak D match, TRBD1 (6 bases). This CDR3 region has 12 residues. CDR1 and CDR2 from the germline V gene are SNHLY and FYNNEI. With 7 bases removed from V and 6 bases from J, the gap between germline ends came to 12 bases.

The rearrangement joins TRBV7-8 to TRBJ1-2, with 7 bases aligning to TRBD1. The V gene end was trimmed by 5 bases and the J gene end by 3 bases; junction bases not matched to a gene: 6. The germline gives CDR1 SGHVS, CDR2 FQNEAQ. This CDR3 is 14 amino acids long. The CDR3 DNA is TGTGCCAGCAGCGAGGGACAGAGATACTATGGCTACACCTTC. Translated: CASSEGQRYYGYTF. Using reference TRBV7-8 and TRBJ1-2 for the parts outside the CDR3, the full variable domain is GAGVSQSPRYKVAKRGQDVALRCDPISGHVSLFWYQQALGQGPEFLTYFQNEAQLDKSGLPSDRFFAERPEGSVSTLKIQRTQQEDSAVYLCASSEGQRYYGYTFGSGTRLTVV.

The rearrangement joins TRBV5-1 to TRBJ2-2; 12 nucleotides agree with TRBD2. The CDR3 is 16 residues long. CDR1 is SGHRS and CDR2 is YFSETQ in the germline V gene. V gave up 4 bases and J gave up 3 bases; unmatched junction bases: 4. The chain's CDR3 is CASSPSGRADTGELFF. The DNA of the CDR3 is TGCGCCAGCAGCCCTAGCGGGAGGGCGGACACCGGGGAGCTGTTTTTT.

This rearrangement joins TRBV25-1 to TRBJ2-7; D is perhaps TRBD2 (6 bases). Germline-derived CDR1 and CDR2 are MGHDK and SYGVNS. With 7 bases removed from V and 2 bases from J, the gap between germline ends came to 15 bases. The CDR3 length is 14 residues. In DNA, the CDR3 is TGTGCCAGCACCGCGGGGCGGAGACCCTACGAGCAGTACTTC. Encoded protein: CASTAGRRPYEQYF.

The genes are TRBV6-5 and TRBJ1-1; D is perhaps TRBD1 (6 bases). V was trimmed by 4 bases and J by 1 base, leaving 10 bases between them. CDR1 MNHEY and CDR2 SVGAGI come from the germline V gene. The CDR3 is 14 amino acids. The CDR3 loop reads CASSLGGGNTEAFF. CDR3 nucleotide sequence: TGTGCCAGCAGTTTAGGGGGGGGGAACACTGAAGCTTTCTTT.

This clone has just one count. This rearrangement joins TRBV10-3 to TRBJ2-5, with 7 bases identical to TRBD1. J lost 3 bases, V lost 1 base, and 2 bases had no gene match. This CDR3 has 14 residues. Germline values: CDR1 ENHRY, CDR2 SYGVKD. CDR3 region: CAISEYDREETQYF. In DNA, the CDR3 is TGTGCCATCAGTGAGTACGACAGGGAAGAGACCCAGTACTTC.

The J gene is TRBJ2-1, the V gene TRBV5-6; 9 nucleotides align to TRBD2. Germline assignment: CDR1 SGHDT and CDR2 YYEEEE. Unmatched junction bases numbered 1, after V lost 3 bases and J lost 6 bases. The CDR3 runs to 13 residues. The CDR3 here is CASSWTSANEQFF. The CDR3 DNA sequence: TGTGCCAGCAGCTGGACTAGCGCCAATGAGCAGTTCTTC.

This clone is classed as medium-sized. The gene calls are TRBV4-1 and TRBJ2-7; D gene uncertain. This CDR3 has 14 amino acids. Germline CDR1 and CDR2: MGHRA and YSYEKL. Trimming took 0 bases from V and 4 from J, leaving 10 bases between them. This CDR3 reads CASSQDQVGYEQYF. In DNA form, the CDR3 reads TGCGCCAGCAGCCAAGATCAGGTCGGATACGAGCAGTACTTC.

The chain uses TRBV5-6 and TRBJ2-2; the match to TRBD1 covers 9 bases. With 6 bases clipped from V and 7 bases from J, the junction kept 7 bases outside the gene matches. Germline CDR1 and CDR2: SGHDT and YYEEEE. The CDR3 is 14 residues long. This chain's CDR3 is CASISGTGYGELFF. Written as DNA, the CDR3 is TGTGCCAGCATTTCCGGGACAGGGTACGGGGAGCTGTTTTTT.

This clone was picked up a small number of times. The V gene is TRBV19, the J gene TRBJ1-5; possible D gene TRBD1, 5 bases. Trimming took 6 bases from V and 0 from J, leaving 15 bases between them. The CDR3 has 16 residues. The germline V gene encodes CDR1 LNHDA and CDR2 SQIVND (reference sequence). In nucleotides, the CDR3 is TGTGCCAGTAGCACTCGACAGACGAATAGCAATCAGCCCCAGCATTTT. This gives the protein CASSTRQTNSNQPQHF.

The chain employs TRBV5-1 and TRBJ1-4, with a possible D match to TRBD1 (6 bases). The germline CDR1 and CDR2 sequences are SGHRS and YFSETQ. V shed 0 bases and J shed 7 bases, with 7 bases lying between them. The length of the CDR3 is 13 residues. The CDR3 is CASSLDRAEKLFF. The CDR3 region has the DNA TGCGCCAGCAGCTTGGACAGGGCTGAAAAACTGTTTTTT.

This chain uses TRBV6-6 with TRBJ2-7, with D tentatively TRBD2 (7 bases). The germline V gene encodes CDR1 MNHNY and CDR2 SVGAGI (reference sequence). The CDR3 covers 15 residues. V was clipped by 0 bases and J by 2 bases, with 11 bases between them. The CDR3 nucleotides are TGTGCCAGCAGTTACTCGGAGGGGGGGACCTACGAGCAGTACTTC. It yields the protein CASSYSEGGTYEQYF.